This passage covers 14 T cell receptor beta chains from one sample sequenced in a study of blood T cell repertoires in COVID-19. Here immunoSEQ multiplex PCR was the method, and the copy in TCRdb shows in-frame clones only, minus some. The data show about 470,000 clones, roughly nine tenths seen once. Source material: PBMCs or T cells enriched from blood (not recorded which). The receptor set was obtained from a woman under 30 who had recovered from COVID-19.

The CDR3 is CASSRSYNEQFF. The CDR3 coding sequence is TGTGCCAGCAGCAGGTCCTACAATGAGCAGTTCTTC. This chain links TRBV12-3 or TRBV12-4 with TRBJ2-1, with D unresolved. The CDR3 runs to 12 residues. V was cut by 6 bases and J by 1 base, with 4 bases left in between.

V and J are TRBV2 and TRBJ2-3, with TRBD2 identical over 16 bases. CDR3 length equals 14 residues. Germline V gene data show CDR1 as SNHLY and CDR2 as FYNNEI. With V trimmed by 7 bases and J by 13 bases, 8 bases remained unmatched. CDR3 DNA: TGTGCCAGCATTCCGGGACTAGCGGGGGGGCCCAAGTATTTT. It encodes CASIPGLAGGPKYF.

CDR3 in amino acids: CASSPPLSGGPTLHF. CDR3 DNA: TGTGCCAGCTCACCACCCTTATCAGGGGGGCCCACCCTCCACTTT. This chain links TRBV18 with TRBJ1-6, with 7 bases that match TRBD1. The germline CDR1 and CDR2 sequences are KGHSH and LQKENI. Trimming took 0 bases from V and 14 from J; bases not matched to a gene: 10. This CDR3 has 15 amino acids.

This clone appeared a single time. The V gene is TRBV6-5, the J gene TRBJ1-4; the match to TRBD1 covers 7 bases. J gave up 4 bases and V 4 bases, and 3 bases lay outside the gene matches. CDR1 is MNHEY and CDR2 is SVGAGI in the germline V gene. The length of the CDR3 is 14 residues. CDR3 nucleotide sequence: TGTGCCAGCAGTTCCGGGACAGTTAATGAAAAACTGTTTTTT. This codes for CASSSGTVNEKLFF.

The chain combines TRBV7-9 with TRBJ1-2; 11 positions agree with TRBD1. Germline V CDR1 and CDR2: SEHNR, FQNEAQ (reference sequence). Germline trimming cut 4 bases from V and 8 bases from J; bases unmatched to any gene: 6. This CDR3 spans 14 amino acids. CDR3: CASSSDRGPLGYTF. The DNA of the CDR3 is TGTGCCAGCAGCTCGGACAGGGGGCCATTGGGCTACACCTTC.

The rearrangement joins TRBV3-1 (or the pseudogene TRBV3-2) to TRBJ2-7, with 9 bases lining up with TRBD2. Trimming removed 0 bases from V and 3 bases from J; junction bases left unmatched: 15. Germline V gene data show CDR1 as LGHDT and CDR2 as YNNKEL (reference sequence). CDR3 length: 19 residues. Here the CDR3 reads CASSQERRGGRKPNYEQYF. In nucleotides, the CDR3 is TGTGCCAGCAGCCAAGAAAGGCGGGGGGGCCGAAAACCTAACTACGAGCAGTACTTC.

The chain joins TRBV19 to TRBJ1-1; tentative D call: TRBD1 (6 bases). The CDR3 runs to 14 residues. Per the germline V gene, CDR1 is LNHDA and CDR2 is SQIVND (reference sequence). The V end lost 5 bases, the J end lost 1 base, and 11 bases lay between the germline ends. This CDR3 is CASSPLTGNTEAFF. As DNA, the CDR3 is TGTGCCAGTAGTCCTCTGACAGGGAACACTGAAGCTTTCTTT.

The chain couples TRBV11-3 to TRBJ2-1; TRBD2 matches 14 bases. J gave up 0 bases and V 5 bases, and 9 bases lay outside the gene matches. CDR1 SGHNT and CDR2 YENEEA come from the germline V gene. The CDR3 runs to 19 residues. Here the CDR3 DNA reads TGTGCCAGCAGCCTAGGACTAGCGGGGGGTCCGAGCTCCTACAATGAGCAGTTCTTC. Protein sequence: CASSLGLAGGPSSYNEQFF. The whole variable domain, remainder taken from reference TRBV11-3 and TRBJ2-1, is EAGVVQSPRYKIIEKKQPVAFWCNPISGHNTLYWYLQNLGQGPELLIRYENEEAVDDSQLPKDRFSAERLKGVDSTLKIQPAELGDSAVYLCASSLGLAGGPSSYNEQFFGPGTRLTVL.

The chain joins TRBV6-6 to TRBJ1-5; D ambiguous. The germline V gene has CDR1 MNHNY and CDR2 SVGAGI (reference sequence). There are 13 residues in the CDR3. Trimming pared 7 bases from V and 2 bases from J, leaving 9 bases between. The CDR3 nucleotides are TGTGCCAGCAACATGACTGGCAATCAGCCCCAGCATTTT. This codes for CASNMTGNQPQHF.

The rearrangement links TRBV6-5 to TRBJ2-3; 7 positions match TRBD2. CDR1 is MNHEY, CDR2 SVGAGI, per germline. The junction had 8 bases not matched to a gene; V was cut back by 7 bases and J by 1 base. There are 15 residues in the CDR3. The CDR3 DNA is TGTGCCAGCATTCCCGGTCTAGCGGGCACAGATACGCAGTATTTT. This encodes CASIPGLAGTDTQYF.

CDR3 DNA sequence: TGTGCCAGCAGTTACTCCATAGGACAGGGAGGCCCTGAAGCTTTCTTT. Amino acids: CASSYSIGQGGPEAFF. The rearrangement links TRBV28 to TRBJ1-1, with 8 bases matching TRBD1. The CDR3 consists of 16 residues. The germline V gene has CDR1 MDHEN and CDR2 SYDVKM. The ends lost 4 bases at V and 6 bases at J; junction bases unmatched: 13.

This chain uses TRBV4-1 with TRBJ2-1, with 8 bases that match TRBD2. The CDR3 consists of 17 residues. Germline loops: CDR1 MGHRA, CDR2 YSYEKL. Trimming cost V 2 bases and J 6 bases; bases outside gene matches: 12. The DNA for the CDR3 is TGCGCCAGCAGCCAACCGGGCCGACGGGGGGGTCCCAATGAGCAGTTCTTC. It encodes CASSQPGRRGGPNEQFF.

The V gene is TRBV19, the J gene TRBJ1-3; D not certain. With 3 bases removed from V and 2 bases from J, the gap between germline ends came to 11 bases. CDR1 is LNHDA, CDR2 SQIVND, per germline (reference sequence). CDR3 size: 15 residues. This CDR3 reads CASSMGSGAGNTIYF. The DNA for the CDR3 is TGTGCCAGTAGTATGGGCTCCGGGGCTGGAAACACCATATATTTT.

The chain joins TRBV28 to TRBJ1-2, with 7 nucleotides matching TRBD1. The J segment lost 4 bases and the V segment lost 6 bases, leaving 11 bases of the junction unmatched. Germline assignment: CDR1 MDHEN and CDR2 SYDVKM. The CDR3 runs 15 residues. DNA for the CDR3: TGTGCCAGCAGGGTGGGACAGCCAGTATCCTATGGCTACACCTTC. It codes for CASRVGQPVSYGYTF.